This T cell receptor beta chain appears in the sequencing data of a study of a mutant IDH1 vaccine in newly diagnosed glioma. About the study: Patients had eight vaccinations, in weeks 1, 3, 5, 7, 11, 15, 19 and 23. Most patients had received both radiotherapy and temozolomide, the prior options being radiotherapy, temozolomide, or both.

As to time point: week 23, last vaccination. Topical imiquimod was applied with each vaccine dose, which held 300 ug of mutant IDH1 20-mer peptide. Generated by immunoSEQ multiplex PCR, the TCRdb table keeps only in-frame clones and is missing some. The repertoire holds roughly 74,000 clones, with more than 80% as singletons. Of note for this clone: Its specificity is unknown.

The germline V gene encodes CDR1 MNHEY and CDR2 SVGAGI. Trimming at V came to 2 bases and at J to 5 bases, leaving 5 bases not matched to a gene. There are 15 residues in the CDR3. This clonotype was obtained from a woman aged 50 to 65 with glioma. The sequencing here drew on PBMCs, taken from a glioma patient whose treatment included an IDH1 peptide vaccine. This chain connects TRBV6-5 to TRBJ2-3; 9 bases match TRBD1. The CDR3 loop reads CASSYRDRAVDTQYF. The CDR3 nucleotides read TGTGCCAGCAGTTACCGGGACAGGGCGGTAGATACGCAGTATTTT.